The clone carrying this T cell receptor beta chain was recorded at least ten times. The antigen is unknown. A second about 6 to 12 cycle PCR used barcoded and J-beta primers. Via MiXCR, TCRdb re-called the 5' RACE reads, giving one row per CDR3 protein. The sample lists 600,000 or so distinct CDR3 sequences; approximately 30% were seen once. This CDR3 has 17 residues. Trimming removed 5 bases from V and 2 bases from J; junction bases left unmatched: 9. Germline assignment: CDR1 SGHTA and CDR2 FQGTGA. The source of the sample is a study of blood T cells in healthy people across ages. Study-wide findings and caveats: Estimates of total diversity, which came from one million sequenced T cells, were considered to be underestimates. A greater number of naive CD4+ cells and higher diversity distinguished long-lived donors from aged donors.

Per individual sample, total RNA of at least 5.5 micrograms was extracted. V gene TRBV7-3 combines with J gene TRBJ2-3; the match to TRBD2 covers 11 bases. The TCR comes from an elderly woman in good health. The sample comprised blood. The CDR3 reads CASSPTRLAGITDTQYF. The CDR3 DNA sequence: TGTGCCAGCAGCCCCACCCGACTAGCGGGGATCACAGATACGCAGTATTTT. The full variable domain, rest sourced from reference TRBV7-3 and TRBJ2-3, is GAGVSQTPSNKVTEKGKYVELRCDPISGHTALYWYRQSLGQGPEFLIYFQGTGAADDSGLPNDRFFAVRPEGSVSTLKIQRTERGDSAVYLCASSPTRLAGITDTQYFGPGTRLTVL.